This T cell receptor (beta chain) was recovered during a study of T-cell reconstitution after alpha-beta-depleted transplantation in children. In this sample, this clonotype turned up many times. Library preparation (for TCRbeta) was performed with unique molecular identifiers. TCRdb fed the PCR reads into MiXCR, producing one record per CDR3 protein. The data contain roughly 350,000 distinct CDR3 sequences, 10% of them singletons. With V trimmed by 3 bases and J by 5 bases, 8 bases remained unmatched. The CDR3 contains 15 residues. The receptor's source is a human donor who donated a stem cell graft to a child with acute lymphoblastic leukemia. The chain recombines TRBV12-3 or TRBV12-4 with TRBJ2-5; 8 positions agree with TRBD1. The specimen comprised PBMCs from the stem cell graft donor, sampled from the stem cell graft. This CDR3 is CASSLGQGARETQYF. As DNA, the CDR3 is TGTGCCAGCAGTTTGGGCCAGGGGGCCCGGGAGACCCAGTACTTC.